This TCR beta chain was profiled in a study of control samples from healthy donors and cancer patients. Data came from immunoSEQ multiplex PCR; TCRdb stores just in-frame clones and leaves some out. The repertoire holds about 22,000 clones, with 83% as singletons. This CDR3 spans 14 amino acids. Germline values: CDR1 SGHRS, CDR2 YFSETQ. The trim removed 2 bases at V and 4 bases at J, leaving 4 bases unmatched. This clonotype was obtained from a man in his sixties with head and neck cancer. Sequencing input: PBMCs. The chain combines TRBV5-1 with TRBJ2-5; 8 bases match TRBD1. The DNA of the CDR3 is TGCGCCAGCAGCTTTTCAGGGGGCGCAGAGACCCAGTACTTC. It encodes CASSFSGGAETQYF.